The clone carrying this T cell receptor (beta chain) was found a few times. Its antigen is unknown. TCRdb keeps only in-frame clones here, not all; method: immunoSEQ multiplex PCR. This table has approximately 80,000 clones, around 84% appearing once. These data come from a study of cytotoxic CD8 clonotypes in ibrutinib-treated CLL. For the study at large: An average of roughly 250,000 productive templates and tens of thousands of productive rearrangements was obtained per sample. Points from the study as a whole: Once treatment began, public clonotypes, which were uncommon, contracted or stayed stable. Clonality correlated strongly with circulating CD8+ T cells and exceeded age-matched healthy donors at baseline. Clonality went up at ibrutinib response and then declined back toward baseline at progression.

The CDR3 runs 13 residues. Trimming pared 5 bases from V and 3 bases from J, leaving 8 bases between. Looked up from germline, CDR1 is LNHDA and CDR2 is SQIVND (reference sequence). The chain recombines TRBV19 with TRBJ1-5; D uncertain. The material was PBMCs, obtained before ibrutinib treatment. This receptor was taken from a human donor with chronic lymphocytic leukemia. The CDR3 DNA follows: TGTGCCAGTAGTCCGAAAATCAATCAGCCCCAGCATTTT. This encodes CASSPKINQPQHF. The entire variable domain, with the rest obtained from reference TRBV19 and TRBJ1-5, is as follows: DGGITQSPKYLFRKEGQNVTLSCEQNLNHDAMYWYRQDPGQGLRLIYYSQIVNDFQKGDIAEGYSVSREKKESFPLTVTSAQKNPTAFYLCASSPKINQPQHFGDGTRLSIL.